This T cell receptor beta chain was sequenced in a study of blood T cell repertoires in COVID-19. Trimming stripped 4 bases from V and 11 bases from J, with 14 bases between. The CDR3 is made up of 13 amino acids. The germline CDR1 and CDR2 sequences are SEHNR and FQNEAQ (reference sequence). Measured with immunoSEQ multiplex PCR; TCRdb has only the in-frame clones, and not every one. The repertoire includes 300,000 to 400,000 clones, about 92% of them detected once, and 2% to 3% sits in the top ten. This receptor was taken from a man in his sixties who had recovered from COVID-19. Sample: PBMCs or T cells enriched from blood (not recorded which). The V call is TRBV7-9, the J call TRBJ2-2; D remains unclear. Written as DNA, the CDR3 is TGTGCCAGCAGCTCCCTAGACTCTCGAGAGCTGTTTTTT. This sequence encodes CASSSLDSRELFF. The whole variable domain, remainder taken from reference TRBV7-9 and TRBJ2-2, is DTGVSQNPRHKITKRGQNVTFRCDPISEHNRLYWYRQTLGQGPEFLTYFQNEAQLEKSRLLSDRFSAERPKGSFSTLEIQRTEQGDSAMYLCASSSLDSRELFFGEGSRLTVL.